The clone carrying this T cell receptor (beta chain) was detected ten times or more. Antigen: not known. The germline V gene has CDR1 LNHDA and CDR2 SQIVND (reference sequence). The CDR3 consists of 14 residues. V was trimmed by 5 bases and J by 6 bases, leaving 13 bases between them. The source of the sample is a study of breast tumors, draining lymph nodes, adjacent tissues. Findings of the study overall: The data were judged consistent with most tumor T cells coming from lymph node and expanding in tumor. The lymph node origin of tumor T cells was framed as consistent with a hypothesis, not demonstrated.

TCRdb itself ran the multiplex PCR reads through MiXCR, one entry per CDR3 protein. The sample consists of some 250,000 distinct CDR3 sequences, less than 40% of them appearing once. Axillary draining lymph nodes of breast cancer patients supplied the node samples. The gene calls are TRBV19 and TRBJ2-2; D gene ambiguous. Input material: axillary lymph node tissue. The TCR was taken from a female donor with breast cancer. Some clones in this sample may be carry-over from other donors' samples. CDR3 loop: CASSPSGSSGELFF. The CDR3 DNA reads TGTGCCAGTAGTCCCTCGGGCTCGTCCGGGGAGCTGTTTTTT.